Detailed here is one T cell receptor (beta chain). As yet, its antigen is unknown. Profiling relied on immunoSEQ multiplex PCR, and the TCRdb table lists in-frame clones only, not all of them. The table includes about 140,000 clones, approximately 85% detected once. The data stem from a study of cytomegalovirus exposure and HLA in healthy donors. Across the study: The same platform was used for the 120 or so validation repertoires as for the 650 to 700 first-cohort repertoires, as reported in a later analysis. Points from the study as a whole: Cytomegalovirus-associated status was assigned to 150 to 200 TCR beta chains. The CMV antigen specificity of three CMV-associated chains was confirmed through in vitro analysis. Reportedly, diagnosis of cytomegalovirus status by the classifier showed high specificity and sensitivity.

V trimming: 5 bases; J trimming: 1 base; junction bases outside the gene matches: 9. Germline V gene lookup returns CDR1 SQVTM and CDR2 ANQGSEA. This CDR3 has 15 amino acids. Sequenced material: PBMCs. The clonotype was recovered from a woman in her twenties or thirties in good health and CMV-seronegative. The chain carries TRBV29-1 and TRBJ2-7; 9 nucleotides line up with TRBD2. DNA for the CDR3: TGCAGCGTTCTAAACCTCAGCGGGGGGTCCTACGAGCAGTACTTC. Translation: CSVLNLSGGSYEQYF.